Shown below are 15 T cell receptor beta chains from a single sample sequenced in a study of CD8 T cells in Susac syndrome (dated by TCRdb to the late 2010s). Preparation of the library involved the immunoSEQ multiplex PCR assay. RNA was extracted with the RNeasy kit and roughly 0.45 to 1 ug was reverse transcribed using random hexamers. Using fastp at Q25 and MiXCR, TCRdb reprocessed the public reads and kept productive beta chains. Here each entry gathers all rows of one CDR3 protein and keeps the most common genes and DNA. In this sample the table shows fewer than 100,000 distinct CDR3 sequences, about 91% of which occur a single time. Approximately 0.46% of the sample is held by the ten biggest clonotypes. Sequenced material: CD8+ T cells from PBMCs. These receptors were obtained from a human donor with multiple sclerosis.

The J gene is TRBJ2-5, the V gene TRBV27, with TRBD2 matching 9 bases. This CDR3 has 14 residues. V lost 1 base and J lost 5; bases outside the gene matches: 2. Germline V lookup: CDR1 MNHEY, CDR2 SMNVEV (reference sequence). In DNA form, the CDR3 reads TGTGCCAGCAGTTTATATACTAGCGGGGAGACCCAGTACTTC. Residues: CASSLYTSGETQYF.

The chain combines TRBV3-1 with TRBJ2-2; no reliable D call. The germline V gene encodes CDR1 LGHDT and CDR2 YNNKEL (reference sequence). CDR3 length equals 19 residues. The V and J ends lost 0 bases and 0 bases respectively, with 17 bases between them. This CDR3 is CASSQEALGRTANTGELFF. The CDR3 nucleotides read TGTGCCAGCAGCCAAGAGGCACTTGGACGTACTGCGAACACCGGGGAGCTGTTTTTT.

The V call is TRBV24-1, the J call TRBJ2-5; TRBD1 aligns across 9 bases. The CDR3 consists of 17 residues. The V gene's germline CDR1 is KGHDR and CDR2 SFDVKD. J gave up 0 bases and V 4 bases, and 8 bases lay outside the gene matches. CDR3 sequence (DNA): TGTGCCACCAGTGACCCGGGACAGGGAATGTACCAAGAGACCCAGTACTTC. Amino acid sequence: CATSDPGQGMYQETQYF.

The chain recombines TRBV24-1 with TRBJ2-7; 10 nucleotides match TRBD2. The ends lost 4 bases at V and 2 bases at J; junction bases unmatched: 4. The CDR3 loop spans 15 amino acids. Germline V gene sequence: CDR1 KGHDR, CDR2 SFDVKD. CDR3 amino acids: CATSEGLADTYEQYF. The CDR3 bases are TGTGCCACCAGTGAAGGACTAGCGGATACCTACGAGCAGTACTTC.

This chain links TRBV9 with TRBJ2-1; D gene uncertain. CDR1 and CDR2 (germline): SGDLS, YYNGEE. The length of the CDR3 is 13 residues. V gave up 0 bases and J gave up 8 bases, with 9 bases separating them. The CDR3 loop reads CASSVAPSDEQFF. CDR3 in DNA: TGTGCCAGCAGCGTAGCTCCTTCGGATGAGCAGTTCTTC.

CDR3 region: CASSYYGRNTDTQYF. CDR3 coding DNA: TGTGCCAGCAGTTACTATGGCAGGAACACAGATACGCAGTATTTT. V is TRBV6-6 and J is TRBJ2-3; no firm D call. Between the trimmed V and J ends, which lost 1 base and 2 bases, there was a span of 10 bases. The CDR3 totals 15 residues. Germline V gene lookup returns CDR1 MNHNY and CDR2 SVGAGI (reference sequence).

J is TRBJ1-6 and V is TRBV28; possible D gene TRBD1, 6 bases. In germline, CDR1 is MDHEN, CDR2 SYDVKM. This CDR3 is built from 17 residues. Trimming removed 1 base at V and 6 bases at J, with 16 bases between. Written as DNA, the CDR3 is TGTGCCAGCAGTTTATTAGGGGCAGGGGTGGGTAATTCACCCCTCCACTTT. It yields the protein CASSLLGAGVGNSPLHF. The full variable domain, its missing parts supplied by reference TRBV28 and TRBJ1-6, is DVKVTQSSRYLVKRTGEKVFLECVQDMDHENMFWYRQDPGLGLRLIYFSYDVKMKEKGDIPEGYSVSREKKERFSLILESASTNQTSMYLCASSLLGAGVGNSPLHFGNGTRLTVT.

The chain recombines TRBV4-1 with TRBJ2-7; D possibly uses TRBD1 or TRBD2 (5 bases each). Trimming shortened V by 1 base and J by 3 bases, and 13 bases separated the two germline ends. The CDR3 length is 15 residues. Germline V gene sequence: CDR1 MGHRA, CDR2 YSYEKL. The CDR3 coding sequence is TGCGCCAGCAGCCAAGTCGGGACGTCTGACTACGAGCAGTACTTC. It specifies CASSQVGTSDYEQYF.

This sequence joins TRBV29-1 and TRBJ1-2; D might be TRBD1 (5 bases). The germline V gene has CDR1 SQVTM and CDR2 ANQGSEA. This CDR3 is built from 14 residues. The ends were cut back, 0 bases at V and 5 bases at J, with 13 bases in the middle. CDR3 sequence reads: CSVEDRASTYGYTF. Here the CDR3 DNA reads TGCAGCGTTGAAGACAGGGCGTCGACTTATGGCTACACCTTC.

The V call is TRBV5-4, the J call TRBJ2-2; a possible D gene is TRBD2 (5 bases). There are 15 residues in the CDR3. Trimming removed 3 bases at V and 1 base at J, with 10 bases between. Germline V CDR1 and CDR2: SGHNT, YYREEE (reference sequence). DNA for the CDR3: TGTGCCAGCAGCTCCCGGACTTTGAACACCGGGGAGCTGTTTTTT. Translated: CASSSRTLNTGELFF.

The sample holds one count of this clonotype. The genes are TRBV20-1 and TRBJ2-7; no firm D call. Trimming stripped 6 bases from V and 3 bases from J, with 9 bases between. This CDR3 is built from 11 residues. Per germline, CDR1 DFQATT and CDR2 SNEGSKA (reference sequence). CDR3 protein: CSAPRGYEQYF. For the CDR3, the DNA is TGCAGTGCCCCAAGAGGCTACGAGCAGTACTTC.

The rearrangement joins TRBV6-2 or TRBV6-3 to TRBJ2-7; 9 bases map to TRBD2. CDR1 and CDR2 (germline): MNHEY, SVGEGT. V lost 0 bases, J lost 1 base, and 16 bases stayed unmatched. CDR3 size: 20 residues. CDR3: CASSYSGTPRLAGESYEQYF. The CDR3 DNA follows: TGTGCCAGCAGTTACTCCGGGACACCGAGGTTAGCGGGAGAATCCTACGAGCAGTACTTC.

The V and J genes are TRBV12-3 or TRBV12-4 and TRBJ2-3; no firm D call. CDR3 length: 12 amino acids. The V and J ends lost 6 bases and 6 bases respectively, with 10 bases between them. The CDR3 loop is CASSLDLDTQYF. In nucleotides, the CDR3 is TGTGCCAGCAGCCTAGATTTGGATACGCAGTATTTT.

The gene calls are TRBV5-6 and TRBJ1-2; D not resolved. Trimming took 4 bases from V and 2 from J, leaving 15 bases between them. The CDR3 spans 15 residues. The V gene's germline CDR1 is SGHDT and CDR2 YYEEEE. CDR3 coding DNA: TGTGCCAGCAGCCCGTGGACCCGAGACAACTATGGCTACACCTTC. This sequence encodes CASSPWTRDNYGYTF.

V is TRBV19 and J is TRBJ2-7; no clear D gene. Deletions cut 3 bases from V and 2 bases from J, with 11 bases between. The CDR3 has 14 amino acids. Germline V gene lookup returns CDR1 LNHDA and CDR2 SQIVND (reference sequence). The chain's CDR3 is CASSIGSPTYEQYF. The DNA of the CDR3 is TGTGCCAGTAGTATTGGTAGCCCCACCTACGAGCAGTACTTC.